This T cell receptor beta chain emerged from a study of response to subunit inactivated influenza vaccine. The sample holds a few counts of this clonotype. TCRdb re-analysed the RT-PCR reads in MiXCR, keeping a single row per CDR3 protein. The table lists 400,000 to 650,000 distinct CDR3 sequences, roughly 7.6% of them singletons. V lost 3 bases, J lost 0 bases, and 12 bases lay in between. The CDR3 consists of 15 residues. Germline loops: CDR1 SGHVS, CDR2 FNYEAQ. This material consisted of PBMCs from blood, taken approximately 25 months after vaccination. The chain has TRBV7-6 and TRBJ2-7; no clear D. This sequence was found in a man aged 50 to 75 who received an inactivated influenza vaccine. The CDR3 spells CASSLGLWGSYEQYF. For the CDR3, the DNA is TGTGCCAGCAGCTTGGGCCTCTGGGGCTCCTACGAGCAGTACTTC.